This T cell receptor (beta chain) was sequenced for a study of T cell responses to AZD1222 COVID-19 vaccine. Study-wide results and limits: Sampled repertoires all dated from after the peak T cell response. Receipt of two AZD1222 doses was followed by a rise in Spike-specific TCR breadth and depth. Females made up more of the donors, who were largely white British, and clonal diversity may have come out too low.

Notes on this clone: Its target is not known.

Sequencing was performed with immunoSEQ multiplex PCR; in TCRdb, only in-frame clones are kept and a portion is missing. The table includes roughly 45,000 clones, 60% to 85% detected once. The germline V gene encodes CDR1 SEHNR and CDR2 FQNEAQ (reference sequence). Trimming left V 2 bases short and J 2 bases short, with 7 bases between. The CDR3 spans 13 residues. The TCR sequence derives from an adult in good health. The chain employs TRBV7-9 and TRBJ2-7; a possible D gene is TRBD2 (5 bases). The sequencing here drew on peripheral blood, taken on day 0 of AZD1222 vaccination. In DNA, the CDR3 is TGTGCCAGCAGCTTATCCGGGACCTACGAGCAGTACTTC. Translation gives CASSLSGTYEQYF.